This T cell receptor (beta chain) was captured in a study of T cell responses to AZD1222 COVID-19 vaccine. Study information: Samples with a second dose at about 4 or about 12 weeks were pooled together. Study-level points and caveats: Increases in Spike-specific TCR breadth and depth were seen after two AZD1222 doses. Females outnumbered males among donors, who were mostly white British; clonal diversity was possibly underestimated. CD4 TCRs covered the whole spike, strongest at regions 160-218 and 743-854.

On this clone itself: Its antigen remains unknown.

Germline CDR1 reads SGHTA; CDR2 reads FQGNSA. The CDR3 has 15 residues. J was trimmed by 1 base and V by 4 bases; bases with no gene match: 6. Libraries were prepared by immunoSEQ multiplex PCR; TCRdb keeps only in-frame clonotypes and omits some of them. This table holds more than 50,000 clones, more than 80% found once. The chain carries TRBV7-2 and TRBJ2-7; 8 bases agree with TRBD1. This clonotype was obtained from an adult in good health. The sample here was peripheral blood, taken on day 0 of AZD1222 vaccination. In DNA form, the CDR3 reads TGTGCCAGCAGCTCCTACGGGACAGGTTCCTACGAGCAGTACTTC. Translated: CASSSYGTGSYEQYF.